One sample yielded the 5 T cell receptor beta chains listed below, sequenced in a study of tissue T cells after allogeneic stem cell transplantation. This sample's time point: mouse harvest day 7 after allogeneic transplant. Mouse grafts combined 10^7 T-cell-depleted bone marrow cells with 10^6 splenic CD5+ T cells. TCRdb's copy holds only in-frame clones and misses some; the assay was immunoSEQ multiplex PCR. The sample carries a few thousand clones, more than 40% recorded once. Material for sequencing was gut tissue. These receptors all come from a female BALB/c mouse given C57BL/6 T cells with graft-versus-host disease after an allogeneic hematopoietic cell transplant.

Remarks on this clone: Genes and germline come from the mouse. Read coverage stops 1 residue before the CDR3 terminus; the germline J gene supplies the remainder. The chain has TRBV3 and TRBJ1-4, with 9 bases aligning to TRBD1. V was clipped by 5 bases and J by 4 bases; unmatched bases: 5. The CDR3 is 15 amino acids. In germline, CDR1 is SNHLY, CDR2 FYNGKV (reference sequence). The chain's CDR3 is CASSVGQGGNERLFF. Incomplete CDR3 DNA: TGTGCCAGCAGCGTGGGACAGGGAGGCAACGAAAGATTATTT.

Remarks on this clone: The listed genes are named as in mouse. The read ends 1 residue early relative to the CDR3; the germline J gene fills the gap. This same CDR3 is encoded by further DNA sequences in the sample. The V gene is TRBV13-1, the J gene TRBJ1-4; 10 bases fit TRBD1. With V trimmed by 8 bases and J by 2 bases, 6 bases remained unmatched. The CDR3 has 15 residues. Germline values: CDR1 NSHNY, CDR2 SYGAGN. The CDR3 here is CASKPGQGSNERLFF. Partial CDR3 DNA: TGTGCCAGTAAACCGGGACAGGGGTCCAACGAAAGATTATTT.

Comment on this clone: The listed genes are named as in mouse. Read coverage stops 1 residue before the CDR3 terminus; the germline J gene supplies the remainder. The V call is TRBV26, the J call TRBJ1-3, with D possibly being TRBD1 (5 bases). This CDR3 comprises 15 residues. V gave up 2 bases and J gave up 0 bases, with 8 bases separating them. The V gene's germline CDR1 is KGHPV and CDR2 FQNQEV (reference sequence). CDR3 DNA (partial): TGTGCCAGCAGTCTGCGGGGGGATTCTGGAAATACGCTCTAT. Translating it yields CASSLRGDSGNTLY. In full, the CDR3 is CASSLRGDSGNTLYF.

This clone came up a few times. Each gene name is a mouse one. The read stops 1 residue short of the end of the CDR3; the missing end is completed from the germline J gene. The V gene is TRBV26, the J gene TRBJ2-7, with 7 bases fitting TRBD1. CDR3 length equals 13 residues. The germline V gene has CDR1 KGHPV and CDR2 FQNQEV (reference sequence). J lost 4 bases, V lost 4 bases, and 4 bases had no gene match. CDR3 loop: CASSPGTAYEQYF. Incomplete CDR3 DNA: TGTGCCAGCAGTCCCGGGACAGCATATGAACAGTAC.

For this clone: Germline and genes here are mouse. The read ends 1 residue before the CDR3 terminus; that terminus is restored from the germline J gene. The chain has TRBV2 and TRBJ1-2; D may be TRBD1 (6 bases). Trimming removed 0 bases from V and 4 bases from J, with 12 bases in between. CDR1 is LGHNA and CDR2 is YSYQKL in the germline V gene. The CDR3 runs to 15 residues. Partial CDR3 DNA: TGTGCCAGCAGCCAAGAAGGGGGGCGCGGCTCCGACTACACC. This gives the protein CASSQEGGRGSDYT. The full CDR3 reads CASSQEGGRGSDYTF.